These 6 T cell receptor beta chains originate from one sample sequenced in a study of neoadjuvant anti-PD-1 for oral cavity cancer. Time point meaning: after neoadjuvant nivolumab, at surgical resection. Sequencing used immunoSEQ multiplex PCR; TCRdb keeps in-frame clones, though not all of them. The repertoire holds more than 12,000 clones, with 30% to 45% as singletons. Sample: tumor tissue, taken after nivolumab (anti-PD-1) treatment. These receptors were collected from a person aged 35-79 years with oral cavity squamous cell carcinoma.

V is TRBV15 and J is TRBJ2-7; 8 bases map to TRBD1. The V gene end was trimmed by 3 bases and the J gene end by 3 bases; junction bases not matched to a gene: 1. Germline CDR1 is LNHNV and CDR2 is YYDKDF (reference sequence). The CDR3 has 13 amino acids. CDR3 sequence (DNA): TGTGCCACCAGCAGGGACAGGGTCTACGAGCAGTACTTC. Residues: CATSRDRVYEQYF.

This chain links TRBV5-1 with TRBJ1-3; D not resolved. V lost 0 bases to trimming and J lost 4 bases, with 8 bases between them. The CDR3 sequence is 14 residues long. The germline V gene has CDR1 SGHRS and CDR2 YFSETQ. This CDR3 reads CASSLEVSGNTIYF. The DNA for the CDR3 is TGCGCCAGCAGCTTGGAAGTTTCCGGAAACACCATATATTTT.

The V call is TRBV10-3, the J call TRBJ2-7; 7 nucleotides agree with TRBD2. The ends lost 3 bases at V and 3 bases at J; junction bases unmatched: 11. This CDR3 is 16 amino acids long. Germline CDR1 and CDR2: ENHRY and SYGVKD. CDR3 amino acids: CAISESYNSGHYEQYF. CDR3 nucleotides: TGTGCCATCAGTGAATCTTATAATAGCGGGCACTACGAGCAGTACTTC.

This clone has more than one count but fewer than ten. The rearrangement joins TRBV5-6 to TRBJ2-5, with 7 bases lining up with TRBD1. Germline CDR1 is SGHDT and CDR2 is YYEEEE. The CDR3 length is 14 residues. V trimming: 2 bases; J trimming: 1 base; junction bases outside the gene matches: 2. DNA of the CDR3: TGTGCCAGCAGCTTCGGGACAGCCCAAGAGACCCAGTACTTC. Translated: CASSFGTAQETQYF.

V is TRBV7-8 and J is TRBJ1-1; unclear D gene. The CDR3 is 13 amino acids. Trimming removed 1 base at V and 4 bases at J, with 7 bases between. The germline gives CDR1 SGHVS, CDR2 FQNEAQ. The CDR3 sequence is CASSLGLGTEAFF. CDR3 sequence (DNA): TGTGCCAGCAGCTTAGGGTTAGGCACTGAAGCTTTCTTT.

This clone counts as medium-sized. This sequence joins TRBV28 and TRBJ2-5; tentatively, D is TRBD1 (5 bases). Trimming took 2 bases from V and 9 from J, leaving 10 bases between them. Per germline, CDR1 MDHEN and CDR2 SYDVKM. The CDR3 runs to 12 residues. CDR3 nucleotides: TGTGCCAGCAGTTTAAAGGGGCTGGCCCAGTACTTC. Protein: CASSLKGLAQYF.